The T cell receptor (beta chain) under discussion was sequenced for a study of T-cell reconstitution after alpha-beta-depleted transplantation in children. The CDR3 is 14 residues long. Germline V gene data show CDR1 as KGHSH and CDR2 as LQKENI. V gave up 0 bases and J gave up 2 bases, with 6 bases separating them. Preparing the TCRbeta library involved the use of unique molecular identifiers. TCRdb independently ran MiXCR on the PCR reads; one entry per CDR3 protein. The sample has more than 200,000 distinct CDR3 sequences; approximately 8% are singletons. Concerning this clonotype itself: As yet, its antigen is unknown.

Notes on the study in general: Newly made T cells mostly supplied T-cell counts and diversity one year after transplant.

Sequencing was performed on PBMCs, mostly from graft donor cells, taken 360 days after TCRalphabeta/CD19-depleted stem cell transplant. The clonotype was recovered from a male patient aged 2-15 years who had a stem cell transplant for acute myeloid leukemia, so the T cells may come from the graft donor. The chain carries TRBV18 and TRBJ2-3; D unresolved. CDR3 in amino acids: CASSPPIHTDTQYF. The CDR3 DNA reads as TGTGCCAGCTCACCACCGATACACACAGATACGCAGTATTTT.